This TCR beta chain is from a study of shared clonotypes between healthy human individuals. This clone was counted only a few times. The method was immunoSEQ multiplex PCR; TCRdb's version includes in-frame clones alone and lacks a portion of them. This table holds some 2.4 million clones, approximately 93% found once. The CDR3 has 15 residues. V was clipped by 6 bases and J by 0 bases, with 11 bases between them. Germline lookup yields CDR1 MNHEY and CDR2 SVGAGI. Material: naive CD4+ T cells from PBMCs. The subset is: CD45RA+ positively selected. This sequence originates from a man aged 18 to 29 in good health. Some clones in this sample may be carry-over from other donors' samples. The J gene is TRBJ2-2, the V gene TRBV6-5; D gene ambiguous. The CDR3 reads CASSIGTPNTGELFF. The CDR3 nucleotides read TGTGCCAGCAGCATAGGAACCCCGAACACCGGGGAGCTGTTTTTT.